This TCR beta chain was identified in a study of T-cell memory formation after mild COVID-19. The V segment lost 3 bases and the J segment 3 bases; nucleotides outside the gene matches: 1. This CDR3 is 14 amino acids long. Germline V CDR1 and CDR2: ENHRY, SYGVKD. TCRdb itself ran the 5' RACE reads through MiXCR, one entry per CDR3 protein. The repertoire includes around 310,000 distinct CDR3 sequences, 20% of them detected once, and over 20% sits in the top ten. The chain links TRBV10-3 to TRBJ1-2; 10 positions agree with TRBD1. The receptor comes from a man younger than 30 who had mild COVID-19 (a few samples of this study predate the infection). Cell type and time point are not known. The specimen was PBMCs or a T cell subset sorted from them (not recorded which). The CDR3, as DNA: TGTGCCATCAGTGACGGGACAGGGGACTATGGCTACACCTTC. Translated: CAISDGTGDYGYTF.